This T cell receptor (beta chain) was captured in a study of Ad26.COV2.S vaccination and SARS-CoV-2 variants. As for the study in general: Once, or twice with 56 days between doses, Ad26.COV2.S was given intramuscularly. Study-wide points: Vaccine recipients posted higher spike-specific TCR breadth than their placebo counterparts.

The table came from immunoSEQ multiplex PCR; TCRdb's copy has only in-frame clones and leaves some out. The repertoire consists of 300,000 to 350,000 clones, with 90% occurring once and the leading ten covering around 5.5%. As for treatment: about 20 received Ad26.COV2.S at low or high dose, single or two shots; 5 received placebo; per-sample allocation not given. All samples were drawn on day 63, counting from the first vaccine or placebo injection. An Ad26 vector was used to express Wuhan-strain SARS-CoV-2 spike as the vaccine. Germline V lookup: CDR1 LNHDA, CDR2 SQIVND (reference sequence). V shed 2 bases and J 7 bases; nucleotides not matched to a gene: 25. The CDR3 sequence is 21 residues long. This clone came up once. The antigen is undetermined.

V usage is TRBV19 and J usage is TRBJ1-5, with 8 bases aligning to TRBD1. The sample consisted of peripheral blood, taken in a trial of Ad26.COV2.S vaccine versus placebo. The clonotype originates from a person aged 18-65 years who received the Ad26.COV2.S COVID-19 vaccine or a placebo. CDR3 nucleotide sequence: TGTGCCAGTAGTATACTCTATCCGCAGGGGGCGCGAGGAGCGACTGGCCAGCCCCAGCATTTT. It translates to CASSILYPQGARGATGQPQHF.